The 9 T cell receptor beta chains below all came from one sample that was sequenced in a study of regulatory T cells in long-lasting Graves disease. Sequencing libraries for TCR beta were prepared with iRepertoire HTBI primers and Arm-PCR of CDR3 regions. TCRdb reanalysed the multiplex PCR reads using MiXCR and keeps one entry per CDR3 protein. The sample holds 400,000 to 550,000 distinct CDR3 sequences, more than 13% seen once. Sample time point: newly diagnosed GD, antithyroid drugs for less than 3 months. The TCR library was made from RNA extracted from PBMCs. The same data also went into a second study, on T cells in Graves' hyperthyroidism and ophthalmopathy.

This sample comprised peripheral blood mononuclear cells (PBMCs), obtained at new diagnosis, from a patient treated with antithyroid drugs. These receptors were obtained from a woman aged 30 to 39 with Graves disease.

This clonotype came up a few times. The V call is TRBV10-3, the J call TRBJ1-1; 11 bases line up with TRBD1. V lost 5 bases and J lost 2; bases outside the gene matches: 7. This CDR3 contains 16 residues. The V gene's germline CDR1 is ENHRY and CDR2 SYGVKD. Here the CDR3 DNA reads TGTGCCATCAGTCGAGGGACAGGGGGTGGAAACACTGAAGCTTTCTTT. Translated: CAISRGTGGGNTEAFF.

This clonotype was detected ten times or more. V and J are TRBV7-9 and TRBJ1-1, with D possibly TRBD1 on 5 matching bases. Trimming left V 2 bases short and J 4 bases short, with 11 bases between. The CDR3 runs to 14 residues. The germline V gene encodes CDR1 SEHNR and CDR2 FQNEAQ (reference sequence). This CDR3 reads CASSLQGGGTEAFF. The CDR3 nucleotides read TGTGCCAGCAGCTTACAGGGAGGAGGCACTGAAGCTTTCTTT.

The rearrangement joins TRBV19 to TRBJ1-1; the D gene is possibly TRBD1 (5 bases). The germline V gene encodes CDR1 LNHDA and CDR2 SQIVND (reference sequence). Trimming removed 4 bases at V and 3 bases at J, with 9 bases between. The CDR3 has 13 amino acids. CDR3 amino acids: CASSTGRDTEAFF. DNA of the CDR3: TGTGCCAGTAGTACAGGGAGGGACACTGAAGCTTTCTTT.

This clonotype was counted a few times. The J gene is TRBJ1-3, the V gene TRBV9; a possible D gene is TRBD1 (5 bases). The CDR3 is made up of 16 amino acids. Per the germline V gene, CDR1 is SGDLS and CDR2 is YYNGEE. V dropped 1 base and J dropped 3 bases, with 14 bases sitting between them. This CDR3 reads CASSVKGREIGNTIYF. The CDR3 coding sequence is TGTGCCAGCAGCGTAAAGGGGCGGGAAATTGGAAACACCATATATTTT.

The rearrangement joins TRBV11-2 to TRBJ2-5, with D hard to call. The CDR3 is made up of 14 amino acids. Deletions cut 3 bases from V and 0 bases from J, with 8 bases between. Germline values: CDR1 SGHAT, CDR2 FQNNGV. This CDR3 reads CASSFRQYQETQYF. CDR3 sequence (DNA): TGTGCCAGCAGCTTTCGGCAGTACCAAGAGACCCAGTACTTC.

This clonotype was observed a few times. The V call is TRBV6-2 or TRBV6-3, the J call TRBJ1-2; D ambiguous. Germline CDR1 is MNHEY and CDR2 is SVGEGT. The CDR3 extends over 13 amino acids. Trimming left V 10 bases short and J 8 bases short, with 20 bases between. The CDR3 here is CAMTASGVKGYTF. CDR3 coding DNA: TGTGCCATGACGGCCTCTGGGGTAAAGGGCTACACCTTC.

This rearrangement joins TRBV7-2 to TRBJ2-7; D call uncertain. Trimming took 2 bases from V and 7 from J, leaving 24 bases between them. The CDR3 has 17 amino acids. Germline V gene data show CDR1 as SGHTA and CDR2 as FQGNSA. The CDR3 spells CASSLHLWGRLPPEQYF. The CDR3, as DNA: TGTGCCAGCAGCTTACATTTGTGGGGTCGACTCCCACCGGAGCAGTACTTC.

The chain has TRBV20-1 and TRBJ2-5; D uncertain. Germline V CDR1 and CDR2: DFQATT, SNEGSKA (reference sequence). The CDR3 contains 18 residues. V gave up 0 bases and J gave up 4 bases, with 24 bases separating them. CDR3 loop: CSARDPNLHYADRETQYF. The CDR3 bases are TGCAGTGCTAGAGATCCAAACCTCCACTATGCTGATCGAGAGACCCAGTACTTC.

This clonotype was picked up many times. CDR3 sequence reads: CASSSERLAAPSYEQYF. The CDR3 nucleotides are TGTGCCAGCAGCTCCGAAAGACTAGCGGCCCCTTCCTACGAGCAGTACTTC. The chain recombines TRBV7-9 with TRBJ2-7; 9 nucleotides line up with TRBD2. There are 17 residues in the CDR3. Germline CDR1 SEHNR, CDR2 FQNEAQ (reference sequence). Trimming removed 4 bases from V and 1 base from J; junction bases left unmatched: 11.